This T cell receptor (beta chain) emerged from a study of shared clonotypes between healthy human individuals. Background on the study: Aged between 18 and 49, the donors were a couple of women and three men. Researchers assigned three CD4 naive, three CD4 memory, two CD8 naive and one CD8 memory plate to each donor. General observations from the study: Shared clonotypes: 4.5% to 5% naive CD4, about 3.3% naive CD8, roughly 2.2% memory CD4, 0.4% memory CD8. Investigators collected only blood, and repertoires in tissues likely differ.

A word on this clone: Its antigen is as yet unknown.

CDR1 is SEHNR and CDR2 is FQNEAQ in the germline V gene (reference sequence). The CDR3 contains 15 residues. With 5 bases removed from V and 0 bases from J, the gap between germline ends came to 11 bases. The naive CD8 subset, CD45RO-negative cells positively selected for CCR7, excluded terminally differentiated effector memory CD45RA+ cells. Sequencing used immunoSEQ multiplex PCR; TCRdb keeps in-frame clones, though not all of them. Of about 700,000 clones in the sample, about 92% were seen once. This clonotype was obtained from a man aged 30 to 45 in good health. The chain links TRBV7-9 to TRBJ2-1; D not certain. Sample: naive CD8+ T cells sorted from blood. CDR3 nucleotide sequence: TGTGCCAGCAGCGGCCCGAGGACCTCCTACAATGAGCAGTTCTTC. Translated, it gives CASSGPRTSYNEQFF.